This record looks at one TCR beta chain sequence and its context. This CDR3 is 14 amino acids long. The trim removed 6 bases at V and 5 bases at J, leaving 6 bases unmatched. Germline-derived CDR1 and CDR2 are SGHRS and YFSETQ. This sample was taken from a study of blood T cell repertoires in COVID-19. Study information: Both acute and convalescent COVID-19 samples were obtained from the United States, Italy and Spain.

Only in-frame clones appear in the TCRdb table, and some are missing; sequencing was by immunoSEQ multiplex PCR. Here the sample spans a few hundred thousand clones, 70% to 90% being singletons. This TCR was sampled from a man in his 60s who had recovered from COVID-19. Specimen: peripheral blood. The genes are TRBV5-1 and TRBJ2-5; 11 bases line up with TRBD2. CDR3 loop: CASMISGRAETQYF. CDR3 DNA: TGCGCCAGCATGATTAGCGGGAGGGCGGAGACCCAGTACTTC.